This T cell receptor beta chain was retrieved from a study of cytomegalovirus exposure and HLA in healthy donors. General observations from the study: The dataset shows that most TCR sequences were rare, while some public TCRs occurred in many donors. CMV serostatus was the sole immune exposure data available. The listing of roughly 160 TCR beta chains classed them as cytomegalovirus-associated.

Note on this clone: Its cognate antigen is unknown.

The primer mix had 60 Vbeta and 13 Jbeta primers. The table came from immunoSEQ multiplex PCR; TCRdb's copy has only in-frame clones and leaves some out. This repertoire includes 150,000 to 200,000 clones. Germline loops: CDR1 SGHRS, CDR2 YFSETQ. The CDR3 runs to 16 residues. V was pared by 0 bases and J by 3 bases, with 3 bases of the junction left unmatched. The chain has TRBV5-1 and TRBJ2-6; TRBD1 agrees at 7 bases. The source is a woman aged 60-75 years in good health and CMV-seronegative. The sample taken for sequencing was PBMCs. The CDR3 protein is CASSLEGAGGANVLTF. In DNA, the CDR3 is TGCGCCAGCAGCTTGGAGGGGGCGGGTGGGGCCAACGTCCTGACTTTC.